The sequence of this T cell receptor beta chain was determined in a study of T cells in Graves' hyperthyroidism and ophthalmopathy. As concerns this clonotype: Being one base from a much bigger clone, this may be a read error.

RNA transcripts served as the template for amplifying TCR beta CDR3 regions. A set of HTBI primers served as the primers for a first-round RT-PCR of the TCR CDR3. Using its own MiXCR run on the multiplex PCR reads, TCRdb lists one record per CDR3 protein. The repertoire holds 750,000 to 950,000 distinct CDR3 sequences, with about 38% as singletons. Germline V gives CDR1 LNHDA, CDR2 SQIVND (reference sequence). The CDR3 totals 14 residues. V lost 7 bases and J lost 5; bases outside the gene matches: 9. The clonotype originates from a man younger than 35 with Graves' hyperthyroidism. What was sequenced was blood. V usage is TRBV19 and J usage is TRBJ1-1; TRBD1 matches at 8 bases. The CDR3 spells CASNNGDRRTEAFF. The CDR3, as DNA: TGTGCCAGTAACAACGGGGACAGGAGGACTGAAGCTTTCTTT.